This paragraph reports one T cell receptor beta chain. Its antigen remains unknown. Trimming left V 1 base short and J 11 bases short, with 14 bases between. The CDR3 is 13 amino acids. The germline V gene has CDR1 LNHDA and CDR2 SQIVND (reference sequence). The data originate from a study of radiation and T cells in renal cell carcinoma. Study observations and caveats: From baseline, blood top tumor clonotypes peaked at 2 weeks post-radiation.

Time point of the sample: baseline pretreatment blood. Described treatment: 15 Gy SBRT to primary tumor, nephrectomy 4 weeks later. TCRdb keeps only in-frame clones here, not all; method: immunoSEQ multiplex PCR. The data show about 130,000 clones, 70% to 90% seen once. This chain links TRBV19 with TRBJ1-1, with D tentatively TRBD1 (5 bases). The clonotype was recovered from a woman aged 45-59 years with renal cell carcinoma. This sample comprised blood, obtained from a patient whose treatment included radiotherapy and nephrectomy. The chain's CDR3 is CASSIVPGTLAFF. Written as DNA, the CDR3 is TGTGCCAGTAGTATAGTTCCCGGGACGTTGGCTTTCTTT.